The sample holds a few counts of the clone carrying this T cell receptor (beta chain). Its target is not known. This sample was included in a study of human T cells and chemical hapten exposure. With 5 bases removed from V and 1 base from J, the gap between germline ends came to 14 bases. The germline gives CDR1 SGHRS, CDR2 YFSETQ. CDR3 size: 15 residues. As for time point: healthy volunteer bleed at 2 weeks. Total RNA was isolated from unfractionated whole blood. Separate cDNA molecules received unique molecular identifiers, which the library attached to them. TCRdb re-called the RACE reads with MiXCR, one entry per CDR3 protein. The sample holds approximately 33,000 distinct CDR3 sequences, around 7% seen once. Findings of the study overall: The number of TCRs above 1 in 1000 frequency did not change after DPC sensitization.

The source is a human donor in good health. Some clones in this sample may be carry-over from other donors' samples. The specimen was whole blood. The chain recombines TRBV5-1 with TRBJ2-3; D gene uncertain. The CDR3 spells CASSFTTQGTDTQYF. As DNA, the CDR3 is TGCGCCAGCAGTTTCACGACCCAAGGCACAGATACGCAGTATTTT.